The clone carrying this T cell receptor beta chain was detected a few times. The V and J ends lost 5 bases and 7 bases, in that order; junction bases with no gene match: 5. The CDR3 is 12 residues long. Looked up from germline, CDR1 is ENHRY and CDR2 is SYGVKD. An oligo carrying a UMI was ligated to the cDNA 3' end. First-round PCR used about 4 cycles and beta primers RC1.1 and RC1.2 covering TRBC1 and TRBC2. One entry per CDR3 protein results from TCRdb running MiXCR on the UMI-ligation and nested PCR reads. The data show about 41,000 distinct CDR3 sequences, about a sixth seen once. This entry comes from a study of quantifying T cell responses using KT2 cells. Background on the study: Reverse transcription used primers in the TCR alpha and beta constant regions.

This clonotype was obtained from a human donor. The V gene is TRBV10-3, the J gene TRBJ2-7; 7 positions agree with TRBD1. Input material: PBMCs spiked with cells of the T cell clone KT2. The CDR3 protein is CAISTGEGEQYF. The CDR3, as DNA: TGTGCCATCAGTACAGGGGAAGGGGAGCAGTACTTC.